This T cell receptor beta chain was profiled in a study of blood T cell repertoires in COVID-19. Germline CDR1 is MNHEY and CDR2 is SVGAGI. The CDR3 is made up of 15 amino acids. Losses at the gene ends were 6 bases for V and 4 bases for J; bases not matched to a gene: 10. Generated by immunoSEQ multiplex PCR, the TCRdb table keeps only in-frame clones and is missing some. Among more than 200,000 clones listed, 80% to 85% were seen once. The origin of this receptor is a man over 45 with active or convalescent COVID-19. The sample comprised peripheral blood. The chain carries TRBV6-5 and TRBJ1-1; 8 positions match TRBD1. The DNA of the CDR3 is TGTGCCAGCAGACCTTGGACAGGGAGAGGCACTGAAGCTTTCTTT. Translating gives CASRPWTGRGTEAFF.